This TCR beta chain was sequenced in a study of shared clonotypes between healthy human individuals. Study as a whole: Each donor's CD4 naive and CD4 memory cells filled three plates apiece, CD8 naive two, and CD8 memory one.

The table came from immunoSEQ multiplex PCR; TCRdb's copy has only in-frame clones and leaves some out. The sample includes about 730,000 clones, roughly two thirds of them seen just once. Germline-derived CDR1 and CDR2 are SGHAT and FQNNGV. The CDR3 is 11 residues long. Trimming removed 2 bases from V and 5 bases from J, with 3 bases in between. This clone was seen a few times. The antigen is unknown. Distinct nucleotide sequences in the sample also encode this CDR3. Study conclusions and caveats: Clonotypes not shared had lower generation probabilities than those common to all four donors.

The TCR sequence derives from a woman between 25 and 40 years old in good health. Sequences were obtained from memory CD4+ T cells sorted from blood. Subset in this sample: CD45RA-negative fraction. The chain carries TRBV11-2 and TRBJ2-5; D is uncertain. The CDR3 sequence is CASSLWETQYF. Here the CDR3 DNA reads TGTGCCAGCAGCTTATGGGAGACCCAGTACTTC.